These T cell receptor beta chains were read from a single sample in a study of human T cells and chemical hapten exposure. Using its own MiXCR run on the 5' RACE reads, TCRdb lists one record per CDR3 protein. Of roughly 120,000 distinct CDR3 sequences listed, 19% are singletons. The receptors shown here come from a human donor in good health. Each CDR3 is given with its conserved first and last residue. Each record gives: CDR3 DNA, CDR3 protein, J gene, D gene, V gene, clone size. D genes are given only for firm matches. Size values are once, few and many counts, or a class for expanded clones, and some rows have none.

DNA: TGTGCCAGCAGTGACAGGGAATACAATGAGCAGTTCTTC
CDR3: CASSDREYNEQFF
J: TRBJ2-1
D: -
V: TRBV6-4
size: -

DNA: TGCAGTGCTAGTTATGGGGGCGCTGGGTTAAGCGACACCTTC
CDR3: CSASYGGAGLSDTF
J: TRBJ1-2
D: -
V: TRBV20-1
size: few

DNA: TGTGCCACCCAGGGACTAGCGGGAGGGATCTCCTACAATGAGCAGTTCTTC
CDR3: CATQGLAGGISYNEQFF
J: TRBJ2-1
D: TRBD2
V: TRBV24-1
size: -

DNA: TGTGCCACCAGCAGACCGATGGGGAAGGGGACTGAAGCTTTCTTT
CDR3: CATSRPMGKGTEAFF
J: TRBJ1-1
D: -
V: TRBV15
size: -

DNA: TGTGCCAGCAGCAAGGGCGGGGGGCGCGACACTGAAGCTTTCTTT
CDR3: CASSKGGGRDTEAFF
J: TRBJ1-1
D: -
V: TRBV25-1
size: few

DNA: TGTGCCAGCAGCTTACCTGGTGAGCAGTACTTC
CDR3: CASSLPGEQYF
J: TRBJ2-7
D: -
V: TRBV7-9
size: few

DNA: TGCGCCAGCAGCCAACAGGGATACGAGCAGTACTTC
CDR3: CASSQQGYEQYF
J: TRBJ2-7
D: -
V: TRBV5-1
size: -

DNA: TGCGCCAGCAGCGTCCGGGACAGGGTTAACGAGCAGTACTTC
CDR3: CASSVRDRVNEQYF
J: TRBJ2-7
D: TRBD1
V: TRBV5-1
size: -

DNA: TGTGCCAGCTCACCCCAAAAACGGCTAGCGGGTTACAATGAGCAGTTCTTC
CDR3: CASSPQKRLAGYNEQFF
J: TRBJ2-1
D: TRBD2
V: TRBV18
size: few

DNA: TGTGCCAGCAGCTTAGTAGTAGCGGGAGGACATGAGACCCAGTACTTC
CDR3: CASSLVVAGGHETQYF
J: TRBJ2-5
D: TRBD2
V: TRBV7-2
size: few

DNA: TGTGCCATCGTCGAGGACGGATTCAATGAGCAGTTCTTC
CDR3: CAIVEDGFNEQFF
J: TRBJ2-1
D: -
V: TRBV10-3
size: few

DNA: TGTGCCATCAGTGATCGCCAGGGTTCTTACAATGAGCAGTTCTTC
CDR3: CAISDRQGSYNEQFF
J: TRBJ2-1
D: -
V: TRBV10-3
size: -

DNA: TGTGCCAGCAGAGACACCGGGACCGCTGCGAAGAGCACAGATACGCAGTATTTT
CDR3: CASRDTGTAAKSTDTQYF
J: TRBJ2-3
D: -
V: TRBV28
size: -

DNA: TGCGCCGGTGAGAACACTGAAGCTTTCTTT
CDR3: CAGENTEAFF
J: TRBJ1-1
D: -
V: TRBV29-1
size: -

DNA: TGTGCCAGCAGTACAACAGGGGGCAGCAATCAGCCCCAGCATTTT
CDR3: CASSTTGGSNQPQHF
J: TRBJ1-5
D: TRBD1
V: TRBV6-5
size: few

DNA: TGTGCCAGCAGCTCTCCGCTCGATCAGGACAGGAACTACGAGCAGTACTTC
CDR3: CASSSPLDQDRNYEQYF
J: TRBJ2-7
D: TRBD1
V: TRBV7-9
size: -

DNA: TGTGCCATCAGTGAGGTGGCTGCCGACAATGAGCAGTTCTTC
CDR3: CAISEVAADNEQFF
J: TRBJ2-1
D: -
V: TRBV10-3
size: -

DNA: TGTGCCAGCAGTCTAACGTTACCTGGAGGAAACATTCAGTACTTC
CDR3: CASSLTLPGGNIQYF
J: TRBJ2-4
D: -
V: TRBV7-9
size: many

DNA: TGTGCCACCAGTGATTTGGGACCCGGGACCCGGGGGGTCAATGAGCAGTTCTTC
CDR3: CATSDLGPGTRGVNEQFF
J: TRBJ2-1
D: TRBD2
V: TRBV24-1
size: -

DNA: TGTGCCAGCAGTTCTCCCCCCCAGGGGAACACTGAAGCTTTCTTT
CDR3: CASSSPPQGNTEAFF
J: TRBJ1-1
D: -
V: TRBV12-3/TRBV12-4
size: many

DNA: TGCAGTGCTAGGTTGGACAGAAATCAGCCCCAGCATTTT
CDR3: CSARLDRNQPQHF
J: TRBJ1-5
D: -
V: TRBV20-1
size: -

DNA: TGTGCCAGCAGTTTATGGGCAGGTAGCAATCAGCCCCAGCATTTT
CDR3: CASSLWAGSNQPQHF
J: TRBJ1-5
D: -
V: TRBV28
size: few

DNA: TGTGCCAGCAGCTTAACGACTAGCGGGAACTACGAGCAGTACTTC
CDR3: CASSLTTSGNYEQYF
J: TRBJ2-7
D: TRBD2
V: TRBV7-9
size: -

DNA: TGTGCCAGCAGCTTAAAATATAGCAATCAGCCCCAGCATTTT
CDR3: CASSLKYSNQPQHF
J: TRBJ1-5
D: -
V: TRBV7-9
size: -

DNA: TGTGCCAGCAGCCAGATCAATGAGCAGTTCTTC
CDR3: CASSQINEQFF
J: TRBJ2-1
D: -
V: TRBV6-2/TRBV6-3
size: -

DNA: TGTGCCAGCAGTTCCCCTTCGGACAGACGGTCCTACGAGCAGTACTTC
CDR3: CASSSPSDRRSYEQYF
J: TRBJ2-7
D: -
V: TRBV27
size: -

DNA: TGCGCCAGCAGCACCAGCTCTAGCACAGATACGCAGTATTTT
CDR3: CASSTSSSTDTQYF
J: TRBJ2-3
D: -
V: TRBV5-1
size: many

DNA: TGTGCCAGTAAGCTCACGCAGGGGAACACCGGGGAGCTGTTTTTT
CDR3: CASKLTQGNTGELFF
J: TRBJ2-2
D: -
V: TRBV19
size: -

DNA: TGCAGCGTTGAAGGACAGGGTGGGAGAAACACCATATATTTT
CDR3: CSVEGQGGRNTIYF
J: TRBJ1-3
D: TRBD1
V: TRBV29-1
size: once

DNA: TGCAGTGCTAGAAATCCAGCGCGAGTGACCCAGTACTTC
CDR3: CSARNPARVTQYF
J: TRBJ2-5
D: -
V: TRBV20-1
size: -

DNA: TGTGCCTCACCCTCCAGGACGGGGGTAGGCTACACCTTC
CDR3: CASPSRTGVGYTF
J: TRBJ1-2
D: -
V: TRBV30
size: -

DNA: TGCGCCAGCAGCTTGGGAGGGGGGGAGCCCCAGCATTTT
CDR3: CASSLGGGEPQHF
J: TRBJ1-5
D: -
V: TRBV5-1
size: few

DNA: TGTGCCACCCTAGGGGGACGACTGAACACCGGGGAGCTGTTTTTT
CDR3: CATLGGRLNTGELFF
J: TRBJ2-2
D: -
V: TRBV6-1
size: few

DNA: TGTGCCAGCAGCTTGGATGGTTACAGGGCCCTGTCCCACATGAACACTGAAGCTTTCTTT
CDR3: CASSLDGYRALSHMNTEAFF
J: TRBJ1-1
D: -
V: TRBV5-6
size: -

DNA: TGCGCCAGCAGCCAAGGCCAGGGGGACCACGGGCAGTACTTC
CDR3: CASSQGQGDHGQYF
J: TRBJ2-7
D: TRBD1
V: TRBV4-1
size: few

DNA: TGTGCCAGCAGCGAATCAGGGAGCTCCTACGAGCAGTACTTC
CDR3: CASSESGSSYEQYF
J: TRBJ2-7
D: -
V: TRBV7-9
size: few

DNA: TGTGCCAGCAGTTTCGGGACAGATAATTCACCCCTCCACTTT
CDR3: CASSFGTDNSPLHF
J: TRBJ1-6
D: TRBD1
V: TRBV28
size: few

DNA: TGTGCCAGCAGCTTCCGAGGACAGGGCGTCAGGCTTTCCACCGTCCAAGAGACCCAGTACTTC
CDR3: CASSFRGQGVRLSTVQETQYF
J: TRBJ2-5
D: TRBD1
V: TRBV7-9
size: -

DNA: TGTGCCAGCAGTTTTGTCTTACTCTCTGGGGCCAACGTCCTGACTTTC
CDR3: CASSFVLLSGANVLTF
J: TRBJ2-6
D: -
V: TRBV12-3/TRBV12-4
size: few

DNA: TGTGCCTGGATGGCCCTCACAGATACGCAGTATTTT
CDR3: CAWMALTDTQYF
J: TRBJ2-3
D: -
V: TRBV30
size: -

DNA: TGTGCCAGCAGTTTAGGTGGTAGCGGGAGCAATGAGCAGTTCTTC
CDR3: CASSLGGSGSNEQFF
J: TRBJ2-1
D: TRBD2
V: TRBV27
size: -

DNA: TGTGCCATCAGTGGGGGGCAGGTGCCCTACGAGCAGTACTTC
CDR3: CAISGGQVPYEQYF
J: TRBJ2-7
D: -
V: TRBV10-3
size: few

DNA: TGTGCCAGTAGTATAGGGGGCGGGAGGGTTTACAATGAGCAGTTCTTC
CDR3: CASSIGGGRVYNEQFF
J: TRBJ2-1
D: TRBD2
V: TRBV19
size: few

DNA: TGCGCCAGCAGCGGTCGGACAGGGTTAATTCATTCCTACGAGCAGTACTTC
CDR3: CASSGRTGLIHSYEQYF
J: TRBJ2-7
D: TRBD1
V: TRBV4-1
size: few

DNA: TGTGCCACCAGTGATTTCGTATGGGGGGACCGAGGTACGCAGTATTTT
CDR3: CATSDFVWGDRGTQYF
J: TRBJ2-3
D: -
V: TRBV24-1
size: few

DNA: TGTGCCAGCAGCCAAGAGGGAGCCACAGATACGCAGTATTTT
CDR3: CASSQEGATDTQYF
J: TRBJ2-3
D: -
V: TRBV3-1
size: -

DNA: TGTGCCAGCAGCTTGGGACTAGCGGTGAGCACAGATACGCAGTATTTT
CDR3: CASSLGLAVSTDTQYF
J: TRBJ2-3
D: TRBD2
V: TRBV5-4
size: few

DNA: TGTGCCAGCAGTATTAGACTAGCGGGAGTTGGGACAGATACGCAGTATTTT
CDR3: CASSIRLAGVGTDTQYF
J: TRBJ2-3
D: TRBD2
V: TRBV28
size: few

DNA: TGCGCCAGCAGCCCCGTAGGACAGGGATTCGAGCAGTACTTC
CDR3: CASSPVGQGFEQYF
J: TRBJ2-7
D: TRBD1
V: TRBV5-1
size: few

DNA: TGTGCCAGTAAAGTCAACGCCGGGACTACGGCCTCTCTGGGCGAGCAGTACTTC
CDR3: CASKVNAGTTASLGEQYF
J: TRBJ2-7
D: TRBD2
V: TRBV12-3/TRBV12-4
size: -

DNA: TGTGCCAGCAATCCCCAGACAGGGGTAAACACTGAAGCTTTCTTT
CDR3: CASNPQTGVNTEAFF
J: TRBJ1-1
D: TRBD1
V: TRBV6-5
size: -

DNA: TGTGCCAGCAGCTCATACCGGGAGCGGGATAAGTTCTTC
CDR3: CASSSYRERDKFF
J: TRBJ2-1
D: TRBD2
V: TRBV3-1
size: -

DNA: TGCGCCAGCAGCCCGCCCGCGCACTATGGCTACACCTTC
CDR3: CASSPPAHYGYTF
J: TRBJ1-2
D: -
V: TRBV5-1
size: -

DNA: TGTGCCAGCAGCTTGGTTTGGACAGCCACAGATACGCAGTATTTT
CDR3: CASSLVWTATDTQYF
J: TRBJ2-3
D: -
V: TRBV5-4
size: -

DNA: TGTGCCACCAGCAGCACCAGGGGGGCCAACGTCCTGACTTTC
CDR3: CATSSTRGANVLTF
J: TRBJ2-6
D: -
V: TRBV15
size: -

DNA: TGTGCCAGCAGCTTAAGGGACGGACGAGATACGCAGTATTTT
CDR3: CASSLRDGRDTQYF
J: TRBJ2-3
D: -
V: TRBV7-3
size: few

DNA: TGTGCCAGCAGTTACACCCAAATAGCGGCCCACGAGCAGTACTTC
CDR3: CASSYTQIAAHEQYF
J: TRBJ2-7
D: -
V: TRBV6-2/TRBV6-3
size: once

DNA: TGTGCCAGCTCACCGGGGCCGGCCGAGAAGGAAAAACTGTTTTTT
CDR3: CASSPGPAEKEKLFF
J: TRBJ1-4
D: -
V: TRBV18
size: few